The 29 T cell receptor beta chains listed next were all sequenced from one sample in a study of blood T cell repertoires in COVID-19. Sequencing was performed with immunoSEQ multiplex PCR; in TCRdb, only in-frame clones are kept and a portion is missing. The top ten hold about 3.5% of the sample, which has approximately 200,000 clones, approximately 92% seen once. The sequenced sample consisted of PBMCs or T cells enriched from blood (not recorded which). The receptors originated from a woman between 18 and 30 years old in a cohort exposed to, infected with or recovered from COVID-19 (not recorded which).

The chain is built from TRBV24-1 and TRBJ2-3, with a possible D match to TRBD2 (5 bases). The CDR3 totals 17 residues. The V end lost 0 bases, the J end lost 2 bases, and 14 bases lay between the germline ends. Germline values: CDR1 KGHDR, CDR2 SFDVKD. CDR3 DNA: TGTGCCACCAGTGATTTGAGTAGAGGGTTAACCACAGATACGCAGTATTTT. It is translated as CATSDLSRGLTTDTQYF.

This chain links TRBV29-1 with TRBJ2-7; 7 bases map to TRBD1. Germline V lookup: CDR1 SQVTM, CDR2 ANQGSEA. The CDR3 length is 13 residues. The V gene end was trimmed by 7 bases and the J gene end by 2 bases; junction bases not matched to a gene: 8. CDR3 DNA sequence: TGCAGCGCCCGAGGGACAGAGACCTACGAGCAGTACTTC. This codes for CSARGTETYEQYF.

The chain joins TRBV19 to TRBJ1-3; D uncertain. The germline V and J ends were trimmed by 3 bases and 3 bases, with 9 bases remaining between them. This CDR3 has 14 amino acids. Germline V gives CDR1 LNHDA, CDR2 SQIVND (reference sequence). CDR3 region: CASSIRGSGNTIYF. The CDR3 DNA is TGTGCCAGTAGTATTAGAGGAAGTGGAAACACCATATATTTT.

The chain links TRBV9 to TRBJ1-2; no clear D. V was cut by 1 base and J by 7 bases, with 17 bases left in between. This CDR3 is 15 amino acids long. Per germline, CDR1 SGDLS and CDR2 YYNGEE. CDR3 nucleotides: TGTGCCAGCAGCGTAATGACCGAGACACTGGGTGGCTACACCTTC. Its protein product is CASSVMTETLGGYTF.

The rearrangement uses TRBV4-1 and TRBJ2-5, with 13 bases that match TRBD2. Looked up from germline, CDR1 is MGHRA and CDR2 is YSYEKL. After removal of 4 bases from V and 1 base from J, the junction contained 6 bases not matched to a gene. The CDR3 has 17 amino acids. CDR3 DNA: TGCGCCAGCAGCCTTCAACTAGCGGGAGGGGGCCAAGAGACCCAGTACTTC. As protein: CASSLQLAGGGQETQYF.

V usage is TRBV5-8 and J usage is TRBJ2-5; TRBD1 matches at 7 bases. CDR3 length equals 18 residues. Per germline, CDR1 SGHTS and CDR2 YDEGEE. Trimming cost V 4 bases and J 2 bases; bases outside gene matches: 17. The CDR3 sequence is CASSSPDRNDNLQETQYF. CDR3 nucleotide sequence: TGTGCCAGCAGCAGCCCGGACAGGAACGATAATTTACAAGAGACCCAGTACTTC.

The chain is built from TRBV2 and TRBJ1-5, with D unresolved. The CDR3 consists of 18 residues. The germline CDR1 and CDR2 sequences are SNHLY and FYNNEI. The V end was cut by 5 bases, the J end by 0 bases, with 20 bases between. CDR3 nucleotide sequence: TGTGCCAGCAGTCCCGGACCTCCGGAGGCAAGTAGCAATCAGCCCCAGCATTTT. Its translation is CASSPGPPEASSNQPQHF.

This chain connects TRBV28 to TRBJ2-2, with TRBD2 matching over 10 bases. CDR3 size: 15 residues. Trimming took 3 bases from V and 6 from J; bases not matched to a gene: 4. The germline CDR1 and CDR2 sequences are MDHEN and SYDVKM. Here the CDR3 DNA reads TGTGCCAGCAGTTTCCCCAGCGGGGGGGCCGGGGAGCTGTTTTTT. Translation gives CASSFPSGGAGELFF. The complete variable domain, with remaining parts taken from reference TRBV28 and TRBJ2-2, reads DVKVTQSSRYLVKRTGEKVFLECVQDMDHENMFWYRQDPGLGLRLIYFSYDVKMKEKGDIPEGYSVSREKKERFSLILESASTNQTSMYLCASSFPSGGAGELFFGEGSRLTVL.

V usage is TRBV18 and J usage is TRBJ1-5, with D perhaps matching TRBD1 (5 bases). Deletions cut 3 bases from V and 8 bases from J, with 14 bases between. Per the germline V gene, CDR1 is KGHSH and CDR2 is LQKENI. This CDR3 spans 14 amino acids. DNA for the CDR3: TGTGCCAGCTCACCCCTTGGCAGGGATGAGCCCCAGCATTTT. Amino acids: CASSPLGRDEPQHF.

CDR3 coding DNA: TGTGCCAGCAGCTTCGTAGCCGGGACTAGCGGGGAGGAAAATGAGCAGTTCTTC. As protein: CASSFVAGTSGEENEQFF. The V gene is TRBV11-2, the J gene TRBJ2-1, with 13 bases lining up with TRBD2. V shed 3 bases, J shed 7 bases, and the junction held 12 bases outside the gene matches. The CDR3 runs 18 residues. In germline, CDR1 is SGHAT, CDR2 FQNNGV. The full variable domain, its missing parts supplied by reference TRBV11-2 and TRBJ2-1, is EAGVAQSPRYKIIEKRQSVAFWCNPISGHATLYWYQQILGQGPKLLIQFQNNGVVDDSQLPKDRFSAERLKGVDSTLKIQPAKLEDSAVYLCASSFVAGTSGEENEQFFGPGTRLTVL.

This clone appeared a single time. The chain couples TRBV6-2 or TRBV6-3 to TRBJ2-7, with 8 bases that match TRBD2. J gave up 3 bases and V 5 bases, and 12 bases lay outside the gene matches. There are 16 residues in the CDR3. Germline-derived CDR1 and CDR2 are MNHEY and SVGEGT. The CDR3 DNA follows: TGTGCCAGCAGTAGGCTATCTCCGGGACTAGGCTACGAGCAGTACTTC. Translated: CASSRLSPGLGYEQYF.

The genes are TRBV21-1 and TRBJ1-5; TRBD1, as called in the table, went unchecked against the DNA. TRBV21-1 counts as a pseudogene. The CDR3 runs to 15 residues. The CDR3 nucleotides are TGTGCCAGCAGCGCCGGGACAGGAGACAATCAGCCCCAGCATTTT. This encodes CASSAGTGDNQPQHF.

The rearrangement uses TRBV4-1 and TRBJ2-1, with D perhaps TRBD1 (6 bases). Deletions cut 1 base from V and 0 bases from J, with 10 bases between. This CDR3 has 16 amino acids. Germline CDR1 reads MGHRA; CDR2 reads YSYEKL. The CDR3 nucleotides read TGCGCCAGCAGCCAAGGGACAGATTACTCCTACAATGAGCAGTTCTTC. The encoded protein is CASSQGTDYSYNEQFF.

The chain recombines TRBV19 with TRBJ2-6; D may be TRBD1 (5 bases). Germline CDR1 LNHDA, CDR2 SQIVND (reference sequence). V lost 3 bases and J lost 2, with 8 bases in between. The CDR3 spans 15 residues. The CDR3 protein is CASSMSRAGANVLTF. The CDR3 DNA follows: TGTGCCAGTAGTATGAGCAGGGCTGGGGCCAACGTCCTGACTTTC.

This clone was counted a single time. The chain couples TRBV9 to TRBJ2-3, with a possible D match to TRBD2 (5 bases). V was clipped by 0 bases and J by 0 bases, with 14 bases between them. This CDR3 has 17 residues. Germline V gene sequence: CDR1 SGDLS, CDR2 YYNGEE. The CDR3 DNA sequence: TGTGCCAGCAGCGTAGAGCCCGGGGAGTGGAGCACAGATACGCAGTATTTT. Translating gives CASSVEPGEWSTDTQYF.

CDR3 amino acids: CATSDPTTGNTEAFF. DNA of the CDR3: TGTGCCACCAGTGACCCCACGACAGGGAACACTGAAGCTTTCTTT. This sequence joins TRBV24-1 and TRBJ1-1; possibly TRBD1 for D (6 bases). The CDR3 is 15 amino acids. Trimming shortened V by 4 bases and J by 1 base, and 12 bases separated the two germline ends. CDR1 is KGHDR, CDR2 SFDVKD, per germline.

The table lists this clone with a count of one. The chain carries TRBV2 and TRBJ1-1; 8 nucleotides line up with TRBD1. Unmatched junction bases numbered 4, after V lost 3 bases and J lost 1 base. The germline CDR1 and CDR2 sequences are SNHLY and FYNNEI. The CDR3 has 15 amino acids. For the CDR3, the DNA is TGTGCCAGCAGTGACCCGACAGGGGCGAACACTGAAGCTTTCTTT. This codes for CASSDPTGANTEAFF.

This chain joins TRBV19 and TRBJ2-7, with 8 bases lining up with TRBD2. Trimming removed 5 bases from V and 3 bases from J; junction bases left unmatched: 12. This CDR3 comprises 16 residues. Germline-derived CDR1 and CDR2 are LNHDA and SQIVND (reference sequence). The CDR3 DNA follows: TGTGCCAGTAGTGACCCCGTTGGGCGGGAGGACTACGAGCAGTACTTC. The encoded protein is CASSDPVGREDYEQYF.

V and J are TRBV2 and TRBJ2-2; TRBD2 is a possible D gene (6 bases). Germline V gene lookup returns CDR1 SNHLY and CDR2 FYNNEI. With 3 bases removed from V and 5 bases from J, the gap between germline ends came to 13 bases. The CDR3 is made up of 15 amino acids. CDR3 DNA sequence: TGTGCCAGCAGTGAGAGACCCCGGGGGACCGGGGAGCTGTTTTTT. As protein: CASSERPRGTGELFF.

The chain employs TRBV7-3 and TRBJ2-2; 14 nucleotides agree with TRBD2. This CDR3 has 18 amino acids. Germline-derived CDR1 and CDR2 are SGHTA and FQGTGA. V shed 4 bases and J 5 bases; nucleotides not matched to a gene: 9. The CDR3 is CASSSRTSGRLRTGELFF. In nucleotides, the CDR3 is TGTGCCAGCAGCTCCCGGACTAGCGGGAGGTTGAGGACCGGGGAGCTGTTTTTT.

The gene calls are TRBV18 and TRBJ1-1; possible D gene TRBD1, 5 bases. The CDR3 contains 17 residues. Germline values: CDR1 KGHSH, CDR2 LQKENI. V was shortened by 1 base and J by 1 base, with 16 bases between the two germline ends. The CDR3 DNA reads as TGTGCCAGCTCACCACTGGGGGACTTCCTTGGGAACACTGAAGCTTTCTTT. Protein sequence: CASSPLGDFLGNTEAFF. The complete variable domain, with remaining parts taken from reference TRBV18 and TRBJ1-1, reads NAGVMQNPRHLVRRRGQEARLRCSPMKGHSHVYWYRQLPEEGLKFMVYLQKENIIDESGMPKERFSAEFPKEGPSILRIQQVVRGDSAAYFCASSPLGDFLGNTEAFFGQGTRLTVV.

CDR3 in amino acids: CASSPGQTTGELFF. The CDR3 bases are TGCGCCAGCAGCCCGGGACAGACAACCGGGGAGCTGTTTTTT. The gene calls are TRBV5-1 and TRBJ2-2, with 7 bases matching TRBD1. The germline V gene has CDR1 SGHRS and CDR2 YFSETQ. The CDR3 has 14 residues. J was trimmed by 5 bases and V by 4 bases; bases with no gene match: 5.

The V and J genes are TRBV19 and TRBJ1-6; possibly TRBD1 for D (5 bases). Trimming pared 2 bases from V and 8 bases from J, leaving 13 bases between. This CDR3 is built from 15 residues. CDR1 and CDR2 from the germline V gene are LNHDA and SQIVND (reference sequence). The CDR3 bases are TGTGCCAGTAGTATACGACCGACGGGGGATTCACCCCTCCACTTT. Residues: CASSIRPTGDSPLHF.

The V call is TRBV6-5, the J call TRBJ1-6, with TRBD1 identical over 10 bases. Germline trimming cut 6 bases from V and 13 bases from J; bases unmatched to any gene: 6. In germline, CDR1 is MNHEY, CDR2 SVGAGI. This CDR3 has 13 residues. The CDR3 spells CASRDRGGVPLHF. The CDR3 DNA reads as TGTGCCAGCAGGGACAGGGGGGGAGTTCCCCTCCACTTT.

V is TRBV19 and J is TRBJ1-4; 7 bases agree with TRBD1. CDR3 length: 15 amino acids. The germline gives CDR1 LNHDA, CDR2 SQIVND (reference sequence). V lost 4 bases to trimming and J lost 8 bases; unmatched junction nucleotides: 10. CDR3 in amino acids: CASSNQDRSIEKLFF. CDR3 nucleotides: TGTGCCAGTAGTAACCAGGACAGGTCGATCGAAAAACTGTTTTTT. Drawing the rest from reference TRBV19 and TRBJ1-4, the complete variable domain is DGGITQSPKYLFRKEGQNVTLSCEQNLNHDAMYWYRQDPGQGLRLIYYSQIVNDFQKGDIAEGYSVSREKKESFPLTVTSAQKNPTAFYLCASSNQDRSIEKLFFGSGTQLSVL.

The CDR3 region has the DNA TGTGCCAGCAGTATAAGCGGGAGCAATGAGCAGTTCTTC. Protein product: CASSISGSNEQFF. V is TRBV27 and J is TRBJ2-1; 8 nucleotides line up with TRBD2. The V segment lost 5 bases and the J segment 6 bases; nucleotides outside the gene matches: 3. The CDR3 covers 13 residues. CDR1 MNHEY and CDR2 SMNVEV come from the germline V gene (reference sequence).

The V gene is TRBV27, the J gene TRBJ1-2; 8 bases fit TRBD1. CDR3 size: 15 residues. V trimming: 0 bases; J trimming: 6 bases; junction bases outside the gene matches: 6. Germline V gene data show CDR1 as MNHEY and CDR2 as SMNVEV (reference sequence). The CDR3 DNA follows: TGTGCCAGCAGTTTATCGGCCAACAGGGGGAATGGCTACACCTTC. It encodes CASSLSANRGNGYTF.

The rearrangement joins TRBV7-3 to TRBJ2-1; 9 nucleotides agree with TRBD2. This CDR3 has 15 amino acids. V shed 0 bases, J shed 4 bases, and the junction held 1 base outside the gene matches. Germline V gene lookup returns CDR1 SGHTA and CDR2 FQGTGA. This CDR3 reads CASSLTAGGYNEQFF. The CDR3 DNA reads as TGTGCCAGCAGCTTAACTGCGGGAGGGTACAATGAGCAGTTCTTC.

The chain combines TRBV19 with TRBJ1-6; D possibly corresponds to TRBD1 (6 bases). The V end lost 6 bases, the J end lost 8 bases, and 17 bases lay between the germline ends. The CDR3 is 15 amino acids. Germline-derived CDR1 and CDR2 are LNHDA and SQIVND (reference sequence). The CDR3 coding sequence is TGTGCCAGTAGGGACAGCATTGCTTACGATTCACCCCTCCACTTT. It translates to CASRDSIAYDSPLHF.